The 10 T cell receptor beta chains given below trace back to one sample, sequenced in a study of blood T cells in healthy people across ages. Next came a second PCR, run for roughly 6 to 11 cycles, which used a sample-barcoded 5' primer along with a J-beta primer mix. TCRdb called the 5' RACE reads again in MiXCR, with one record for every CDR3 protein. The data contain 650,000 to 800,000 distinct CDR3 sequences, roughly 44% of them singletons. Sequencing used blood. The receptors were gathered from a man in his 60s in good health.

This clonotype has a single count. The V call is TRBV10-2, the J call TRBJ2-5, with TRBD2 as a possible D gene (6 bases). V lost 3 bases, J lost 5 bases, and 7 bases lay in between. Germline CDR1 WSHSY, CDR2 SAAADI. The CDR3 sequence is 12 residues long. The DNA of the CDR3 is TGCGCCAGCAGTGACGGAGGGGAGACCCAGTACTTC. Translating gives CASSDGGETQYF.

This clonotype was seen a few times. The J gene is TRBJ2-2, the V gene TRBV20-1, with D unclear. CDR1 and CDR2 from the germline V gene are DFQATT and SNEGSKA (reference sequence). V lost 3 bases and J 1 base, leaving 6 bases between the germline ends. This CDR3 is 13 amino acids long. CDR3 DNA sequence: TGCAGTGCTAGTAACGGGAACACCGGGGAGCTGTTTTTT. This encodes CSASNGNTGELFF.

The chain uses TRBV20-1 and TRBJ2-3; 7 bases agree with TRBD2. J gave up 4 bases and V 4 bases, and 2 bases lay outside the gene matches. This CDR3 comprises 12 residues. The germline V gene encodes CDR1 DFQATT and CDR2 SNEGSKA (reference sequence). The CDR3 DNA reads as TGCAGTGCTATCGGGGGGTCAGATACGCAGTATTTT. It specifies CSAIGGSDTQYF.

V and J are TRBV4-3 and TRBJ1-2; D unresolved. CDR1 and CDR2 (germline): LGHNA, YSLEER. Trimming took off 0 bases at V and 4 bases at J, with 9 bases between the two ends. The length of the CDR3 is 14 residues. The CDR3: CASSQEATTYGYTF. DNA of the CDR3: TGCGCCAGCAGCCAAGAGGCAACTACCTATGGCTACACCTTC.

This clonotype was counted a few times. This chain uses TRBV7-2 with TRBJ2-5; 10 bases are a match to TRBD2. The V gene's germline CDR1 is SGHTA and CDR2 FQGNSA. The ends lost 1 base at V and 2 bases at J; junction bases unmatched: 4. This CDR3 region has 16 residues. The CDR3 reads CASSLDQAGGQETQYF. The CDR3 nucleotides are TGTGCCAGCAGCTTAGATCAAGCGGGGGGGCAAGAGACCCAGTACTTC.

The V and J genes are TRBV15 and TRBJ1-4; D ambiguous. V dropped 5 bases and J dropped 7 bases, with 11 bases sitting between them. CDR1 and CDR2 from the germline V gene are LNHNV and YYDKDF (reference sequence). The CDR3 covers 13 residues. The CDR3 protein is CATSGGGSEKLFF. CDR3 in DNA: TGTGCCACCAGCGGAGGCGGGAGTGAAAAACTGTTTTTT.

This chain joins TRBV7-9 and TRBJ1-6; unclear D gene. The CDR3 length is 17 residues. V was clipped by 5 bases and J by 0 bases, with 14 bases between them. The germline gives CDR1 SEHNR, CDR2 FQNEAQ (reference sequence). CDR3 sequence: CASSRLFPSSYNSPLHF. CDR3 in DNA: TGTGCCAGCAGCCGTCTGTTCCCAAGCTCCTATAATTCACCCCTCCACTTT.

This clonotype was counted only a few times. The CDR3 loop is CASSQVGSGSPLHF. The DNA for the CDR3 is TGTGCCAGCAGCCAAGTCGGAAGTGGGTCACCCCTCCACTTT. V and J are TRBV3-1 and TRBJ1-6; D gene ambiguous. V was shortened by 1 base and J by 10 bases, with 11 bases between the two germline ends. In germline, CDR1 is LGHDT, CDR2 YNNKEL (reference sequence). The CDR3 extends over 14 amino acids.

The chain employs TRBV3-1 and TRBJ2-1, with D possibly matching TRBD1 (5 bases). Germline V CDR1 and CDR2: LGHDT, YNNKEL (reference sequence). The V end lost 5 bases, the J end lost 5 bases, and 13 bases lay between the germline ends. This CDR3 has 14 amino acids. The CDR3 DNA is TGTGCCAGCAGCTGGGGCACGCGCCACAATGAGCAGTTCTTC. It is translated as CASSWGTRHNEQFF.

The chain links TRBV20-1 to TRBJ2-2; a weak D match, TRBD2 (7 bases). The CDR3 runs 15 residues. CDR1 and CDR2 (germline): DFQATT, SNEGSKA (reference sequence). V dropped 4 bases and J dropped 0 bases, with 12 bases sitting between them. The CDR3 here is CSAKRGGANTGELFF. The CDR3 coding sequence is TGCAGTGCTAAAAGGGGGGGTGCGAACACCGGGGAGCTGTTTTTT.